This T cell receptor (beta chain) was documented in a study of blood T cell repertoires in COVID-19. Study-level background: PBMCs, B-cell-depleted T cells, or T cells provided the cDNA or gDNA that made up the material.

The V end lost 0 bases, the J end lost 7 bases, and 6 bases lay between the germline ends. Germline CDR1 is LNHNV and CDR2 is YYDKDF (reference sequence). The CDR3 sequence is 13 residues long. Clones were sequenced by immunoSEQ multiplex PCR, and TCRdb holds only the in-frame ones, with some missing. The sample contains roughly 150,000 clones, about four fifths of which appear only once. This clone was counted once. This TCR derives from a man aged 60 to 69 with active or convalescent COVID-19. The specimen sequenced was peripheral blood. The V call is TRBV15, the J call TRBJ2-2; D is undetermined. CDR3 in amino acids: CATSRDLIGELFF. Here the CDR3 DNA reads TGTGCCACCAGCAGAGATCTTATCGGGGAGCTGTTTTTT.